Below, one T cell receptor (beta chain) is given with its context. The sample is drawn from a study of blood T cell repertoires in COVID-19. Turning to the study itself: The cDNA or gDNA used as material had been derived from T cells, B-cell-depleted T cells, or PBMCs.

Methods used by the authors: Estimation of nucleated cell counts relied on the amplification of reference gene primers. Repertoires were generated with immunoSEQ multiplex PCR, while TCRdb's copy carries only in-frame clones and drops some. D and trimming come from the DNA, and the V and J calls and clone size come from that table. The data show roughly 150,000 clones, about 85% seen once. Trimming shortened V by 7 bases and J by 2 bases, and 17 bases separated the two germline ends. Germline lookup yields CDR1 SGDLS and CDR2 YYNGEE. The CDR3 has 15 residues. Seattle-derived patients entered the study during active infection and were followed longitudinally.

The chain joins TRBV9 to TRBJ2-3; D possibly corresponds to TRBD1 (5 bases). The sequenced sample consisted of peripheral blood. The sequence came from an elderly man with COVID-19, enrolled during active disease. The CDR3 reads CASARQGMVTDTQYF. CDR3 sequence (DNA): TGTGCCAGCGCCCGGCAGGGAATGGTCACAGATACGCAGTATTTT.